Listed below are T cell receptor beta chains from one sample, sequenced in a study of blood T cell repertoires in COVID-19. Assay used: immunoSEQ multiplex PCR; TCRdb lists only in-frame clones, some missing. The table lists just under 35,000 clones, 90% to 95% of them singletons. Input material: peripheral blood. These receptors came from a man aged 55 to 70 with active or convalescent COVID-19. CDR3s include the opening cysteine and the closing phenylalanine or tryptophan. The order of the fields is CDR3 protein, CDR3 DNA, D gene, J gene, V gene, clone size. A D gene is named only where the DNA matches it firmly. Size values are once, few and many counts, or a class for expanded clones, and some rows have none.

CDR3aa: CASSPPSGRVTDTQYF; CDR3nt: TGTGCCAGCAGCCCCCCTAGCGGGAGGGTGACAGATACGCAGTATTTT; d_gene: TRBD2; j_gene: TRBJ2-3; v_gene: TRBV9; abundance: -
CDR3aa: CASSGTLAQQFF; CDR3nt: TGTGCCAGCAGCGGGACACTGGCCCAGCAGTTCTTC; d_gene: -; j_gene: TRBJ2-1; v_gene: TRBV7-3; abundance: once
CDR3aa: CSVDRDRAPDTQYF; CDR3nt: TGCAGCGTTGACCGGGACAGGGCCCCAGATACGCAGTATTTT; d_gene: TRBD1; j_gene: TRBJ2-3; v_gene: TRBV29-1; abundance: -
CDR3aa: CASGRQGGAYEQYF; CDR3nt: TGTGCCAGCGGTAGACAGGGGGGCGCCTACGAGCAGTACTTC; d_gene: TRBD1; j_gene: TRBJ2-7; v_gene: TRBV5-4; abundance: -
CDR3aa: CSVLGTSGGYTDTQYF; CDR3nt: TGCAGCGTTCTAGGGACTAGCGGGGGGTACACAGATACGCAGTATTTT; d_gene: TRBD2; j_gene: TRBJ2-3; v_gene: TRBV29-1; abundance: -
CDR3aa: CASSPRAGGDTGELFF; CDR3nt: TGTGCCAGCAGTCCCCGGGCAGGGGGCGACACCGGGGAGCTGTTTTTT; d_gene: TRBD1; j_gene: TRBJ2-2; v_gene: TRBV27; abundance: -
CDR3aa: CASSLMGQGAGTEAFF; CDR3nt: TGTGCCAGCAGCTTAATGGGACAGGGGGCGGGCACTGAAGCTTTCTTT; d_gene: TRBD1; j_gene: TRBJ1-1; v_gene: TRBV11-1; abundance: -
CDR3aa: CASSLVVSDTQYF; CDR3nt: TGCGCCAGCAGCTTGGTAGTCTCAGATACGCAGTATTTT; d_gene: -; j_gene: TRBJ2-3; v_gene: TRBV5-1; abundance: -
CDR3aa: CASSSTTEQYF; CDR3nt: TGTGCCAGCAGTTCGACAACCGAGCAGTACTTC; d_gene: -; j_gene: TRBJ2-7; v_gene: TRBV6-5; abundance: -
CDR3aa: CASSPPTVNTEAFF; CDR3nt: TGTGCCAGCAGCCCACCGACAGTGAACACTGAAGCTTTCTTT; d_gene: -; j_gene: TRBJ1-1; v_gene: TRBV25-1; abundance: few
CDR3aa: CASSLGAVSYEQYF; CDR3nt: TGTGCCAGCAGCCTTGGGGCGGTCTCCTACGAGCAGTACTTC; d_gene: -; j_gene: TRBJ2-7; v_gene: TRBV27; abundance: -
CDR3aa: CASSQVVREGSPLHF; CDR3nt: TGCGCCAGCAGCCAAGTTGTCAGGGAGGGATCACCCCTCCACTTT; d_gene: -; j_gene: TRBJ1-6; v_gene: TRBV4-1; abundance: few
CDR3aa: CASSFQVPYEQYF; CDR3nt: TGTGCCAGCAGCTTCCAGGTCCCCTACGAGCAGTACTTC; d_gene: -; j_gene: TRBJ2-7; v_gene: TRBV7-2; abundance: -
CDR3aa: CATSRDLAQPQHF; CDR3nt: TGTGCCACCAGCAGAGATCTGGCCCAGCCCCAGCATTTT; d_gene: -; j_gene: TRBJ1-5; v_gene: TRBV15; abundance: -
CDR3aa: CASSPSSASSYEQYF; CDR3nt: TGTGCCAGCAGCCCATCTAGCGCTAGCTCCTACGAGCAGTACTTC; d_gene: -; j_gene: TRBJ2-7; v_gene: TRBV11-1; abundance: -
CDR3aa: CASSPVNWETQYF; CDR3nt: TGTGCCAGCAGCCCAGTGAATTGGGAGACCCAGTACTTC; d_gene: -; j_gene: TRBJ2-5; v_gene: TRBV14; abundance: -
CDR3aa: CAIRQGPTTGEQYF; CDR3nt: TGTGCCATCAGACAGGGCCCCACTACCGGCGAGCAGTACTTC; d_gene: -; j_gene: TRBJ2-7; v_gene: TRBV10-3; abundance: -
CDR3aa: CASVPGQGAYEQYF; CDR3nt: TGTGCCAGTGTGCCGGGACAGGGGGCGTACGAGCAGTACTTC; d_gene: TRBD1; j_gene: TRBJ2-7; v_gene: TRBV19; abundance: -
CDR3aa: CASSATPTGNEQFF; CDR3nt: TGTGCCAGCAGCGCCACCCCTACGGGGAATGAGCAGTTCTTC; d_gene: -; j_gene: TRBJ2-1; v_gene: TRBV9; abundance: once
CDR3aa: CASALSGRGTEAFF; CDR3nt: TGTGCCAGTGCCCTTTCGGGGAGGGGCACTGAAGCTTTCTTT; d_gene: -; j_gene: TRBJ1-1; v_gene: TRBV19; abundance: -
CDR3aa: CASSAQGALSYGYTF; CDR3nt: TGTGCCAGCAGCGCACAGGGGGCGCTTAGCTATGGCTACACCTTC; d_gene: TRBD1; j_gene: TRBJ1-2; v_gene: TRBV9; abundance: -
CDR3aa: CASSHGTGYPYEQYF; CDR3nt: TGTGCCAGCAGTCACGGGACAGGGTATCCCTACGAGCAGTACTTC; d_gene: TRBD1; j_gene: TRBJ2-7; v_gene: TRBV28; abundance: -
CDR3aa: CASSEGTGGSGFHF; CDR3nt: TGTGCCAGCAGTGAGGGGACAGGGGGCTCAGGGTTCCATTTT; d_gene: TRBD1; j_gene: TRBJ1-5; v_gene: TRBV2; abundance: once
CDR3aa: CSVAGQGSYNEQFF; CDR3nt: TGCAGCGTCGCCGGACAGGGGTCCTACAATGAGCAGTTCTTC; d_gene: TRBD1; j_gene: TRBJ2-1; v_gene: TRBV29-1; abundance: -
CDR3aa: CASSLGLRGPSEQYF; CDR3nt: TGTGCCAGCAGCCTGGGACTGAGGGGCCCCTCCGAGCAGTACTTC; d_gene: -; j_gene: TRBJ2-7; v_gene: TRBV3-1/TRBV3-2; abundance: -
CDR3aa: CASSEPDRPWGYTF; CDR3nt: TGTGCCAGCAGTGAGCCGGACAGGCCCTGGGGCTACACCTTC; d_gene: TRBD1; j_gene: TRBJ1-2; v_gene: TRBV6-1; abundance: -
CDR3aa: CASTTGVGGYTF; CDR3nt: TGTGCCAGCACCACGGGTGTCGGCGGCTACACCTTC; d_gene: -; j_gene: TRBJ1-2; v_gene: TRBV28; abundance: -
CDR3aa: CASSFGTEAFF; CDR3nt: TGCGCCAGCAGCTTCGGCACTGAAGCTTTCTTT; d_gene: -; j_gene: TRBJ1-1; v_gene: TRBV5-1; abundance: -
CDR3aa: CASSTRIGLTGGNSPLHF; CDR3nt: TGTGCCAGTAGTACTCGAATCGGCCTTACAGGGGGCAATTCACCCCTCCACTTT; d_gene: TRBD1; j_gene: TRBJ1-6; v_gene: TRBV19; abundance: -
CDR3aa: CASSLYVGALNSGANVLTF; CDR3nt: TGTGCCAGCAGCTTGTATGTGGGCGCGTTAAACTCTGGGGCCAACGTCCTGACTTTC; d_gene: -; j_gene: TRBJ2-6; v_gene: TRBV5-8; abundance: -
CDR3aa: CASSSLDRPRGEQYF; CDR3nt: TGCGCCAGCAGCTCCCTGGACAGGCCTAGGGGGGAGCAGTACTTC; d_gene: TRBD1; j_gene: TRBJ2-7; v_gene: TRBV5-1; abundance: -
CDR3aa: CASSSTSGSYNEQFF; CDR3nt: TGTGCCAGCAGTTCGACTAGCGGCTCCTACAATGAGCAGTTCTTC; d_gene: TRBD2; j_gene: TRBJ2-1; v_gene: TRBV27; abundance: -
CDR3aa: CATSDMTSGRDSDEQFF; CDR3nt: TGTGCCACCAGTGACATGACTAGCGGGAGGGATTCGGATGAGCAGTTCTTC; d_gene: TRBD2; j_gene: TRBJ2-1; v_gene: TRBV24-1; abundance: -
CDR3aa: CATSDLGQTNNEQFF; CDR3nt: TGTGCCACCAGTGACCTCGGACAGACCAACAATGAGCAGTTCTTC; d_gene: -; j_gene: TRBJ2-1; v_gene: TRBV24-1; abundance: -
CDR3aa: CATSRVRTSGGATDTQYF; CDR3nt: TGTGCCACCAGCAGAGTACGGACTAGCGGGGGAGCCACAGATACGCAGTATTTT; d_gene: TRBD2; j_gene: TRBJ2-3; v_gene: TRBV15; abundance: -
CDR3aa: CASSPTTGFEKLFF; CDR3nt: TGTGCCAGCAGTCCTACGACTGGCTTTGAAAAACTGTTTTTT; d_gene: -; j_gene: TRBJ1-4; v_gene: TRBV6-5; abundance: few
CDR3aa: CASSLALTSGGEETQYF; CDR3nt: TGTGCCAGCAGCTTGGCGCTGACTAGCGGGGGGGAAGAGACCCAGTACTTC; d_gene: TRBD2; j_gene: TRBJ2-5; v_gene: TRBV5-4; abundance: once